Below, 14 T cell receptor beta chains from the same sample are listed, as sequenced in a study of T cell changes during pregnancy in multiple sclerosis. Using immunoSEQ multiplex PCR, the repertoire was profiled, and TCRdb retains in-frame clones only, with some absent. The sample includes tens of thousands of clones, 85% to 95% of them seen just once. Sequencing was carried out using peripheral blood. The source is a female donor with multiple sclerosis, enrolled in a pregnancy study.

For the CDR3, the DNA is TGTGCCAGCAGTCGCCTTTTCAGCGGAGACCAAGAGACCCAGTACTTC. As protein: CASSRLFSGDQETQYF. The chain combines TRBV27 with TRBJ2-5, with D possibly being TRBD2 (5 bases). Per the germline V gene, CDR1 is MNHEY and CDR2 is SMNVEV (reference sequence). CDR3 size: 16 residues. V dropped 5 bases and J dropped 0 bases, with 16 bases sitting between them.

The rearrangement uses TRBV28 and TRBJ1-2; no reliable D call. V lost 5 bases to trimming and J lost 4 bases, with 8 bases between them. CDR1 and CDR2 (germline): MDHEN, SYDVKM. This CDR3 spans 12 amino acids. CDR3 sequence: CASSPQTYGYTF. CDR3 in DNA: TGTGCCAGCAGTCCCCAGACCTATGGCTACACCTTC.

This sequence joins TRBV19 and TRBJ1-1, with D possibly being TRBD1 (5 bases). The CDR3 runs to 15 residues. The V and J ends lost 7 bases and 1 base respectively, with 16 bases between them. CDR1 LNHDA and CDR2 SQIVND come from the germline V gene (reference sequence). CDR3 bases: TGTGCCAGTAAGGCCCTCGGGGGTTCGAACACTGAAGCTTTCTTT. Its translation is CASKALGGSNTEAFF.

The chain has TRBV5-1 and TRBJ2-2, with 8 bases aligning to TRBD2. Germline V CDR1 and CDR2: SGHRS, YFSETQ. The CDR3 loop spans 14 amino acids. Unmatched junction bases numbered 3, after V lost 4 bases and J lost 4 bases. As DNA, the CDR3 is TGCGCCAGCAGCCCCGGGACTAGCACCGGGGAGCTGTTTTTT. This codes for CASSPGTSTGELFF.

This sequence joins TRBV18 and TRBJ2-3; 10 bases are a match to TRBD2. This CDR3 comprises 16 residues. From germline, CDR1 is KGHSH and CDR2 LQKENI. V was pared by 6 bases and J by 0 bases, with 6 bases of the junction left unmatched. The CDR3 DNA is TGTGCCAGCTCGGGACTAGCGCCAGCTAGCACAGATACGCAGTATTTT. This codes for CASSGLAPASTDTQYF.

The chain couples TRBV28 to TRBJ2-1, with no clear D. Trimming left V 4 bases short and J 4 bases short, with 14 bases between. The CDR3 sequence is 15 residues long. Looked up from germline, CDR1 is MDHEN and CDR2 is SYDVKM. This chain's CDR3 is CASSSPEYLYNEQFF. CDR3 coding DNA: TGTGCCAGCAGTTCCCCAGAATACCTTTACAATGAGCAGTTCTTC.

The chain has TRBV19 and TRBJ1-4; 7 bases fit TRBD1. Per the germline V gene, CDR1 is LNHDA and CDR2 is SQIVND (reference sequence). The ends lost 7 bases at V and 0 bases at J; junction bases unmatched: 8. CDR3 length equals 16 residues. CDR3 coding DNA: TGTGCCAGTACTGAGGGGGCGCCTGCAACTAATGAAAAACTGTTTTTT. Amino acid sequence: CASTEGAPATNEKLFF.

The chain carries TRBV4-2 and TRBJ1-4; 7 nucleotides line up with TRBD1. The V and J ends lost 6 bases and 4 bases, in that order; junction bases with no gene match: 11. This CDR3 comprises 16 residues. Per the germline V gene, CDR1 is LGHNA and CDR2 is YNFKEQ. CDR3 loop: CASRGEAGQNNEKLFF. CDR3 DNA sequence: TGTGCCAGCAGGGGAGAAGCGGGACAGAATAATGAAAAACTGTTTTTT.

This clone appeared once. This chain uses TRBV4-3 with TRBJ2-6; possible D gene TRBD2, 6 bases. Germline V gives CDR1 LGHNA, CDR2 YSLEER. The CDR3 sequence is 16 residues long. V was cut by 1 base and J by 4 bases, with 11 bases left in between. CDR3 residues: CASSQVGRLGANVLTF. The CDR3 DNA sequence: TGCGCCAGCAGCCAAGTAGGGAGGTTAGGGGCCAACGTCCTGACTTTC.

The V and J genes are TRBV4-2 and TRBJ1-1, with D hard to call. CDR1 is LGHNA and CDR2 is YNFKEQ in the germline V gene. V lost 1 base and J lost 0, with 12 bases in between. CDR3 length: 16 residues. The CDR3 reads CASSQAFGSMNTEAFF. The CDR3 DNA is TGTGCCAGCAGCCAAGCATTTGGCTCAATGAACACTGAAGCTTTCTTT.

The chain links TRBV10-3 to TRBJ2-2; the D is unclear. The germline CDR1 and CDR2 sequences are ENHRY and SYGVKD. The CDR3 is 13 residues long. V was trimmed by 0 bases and J by 1 base, leaving 0 bases between them. The DNA for the CDR3 is TGTGCCATCAGTGAGTCGAACACCGGGGAGCTGTTTTTT. It translates to CAISESNTGELFF.

The chain is built from TRBV19 and TRBJ1-1; D gene ambiguous. The CDR3 totals 13 residues. Germline assignment: CDR1 LNHDA and CDR2 SQIVND (reference sequence). Trimming removed 8 bases from V and 0 bases from J, with 10 bases in between. The CDR3 DNA reads TGTGCCAGTGCTAACAGTGTGAACACTGAAGCTTTCTTT. This codes for CASANSVNTEAFF.

On this clone itself: At the DNA level, this CDR3 is encoded by other sequences in the same sample as well. V is TRBV5-4 and J is TRBJ1-5; possible D gene TRBD1, 5 bases. V shed 0 bases and J shed 7 bases, with 8 bases lying between them. From germline, CDR1 is SGHNT and CDR2 YYREEE (reference sequence). The CDR3 covers 13 residues. The CDR3 nucleotides are TGTGCCAGCAGCTTGGGGGGCGACCAGCCCCAGCATTTT. Translation gives CASSLGGDQPQHF.

The rearrangement uses TRBV15 and TRBJ2-5, with D maybe TRBD2 (7 bases). The CDR3 runs 15 residues. V was clipped by 0 bases and J by 1 base, with 9 bases between them. Germline V gene lookup returns CDR1 LNHNV and CDR2 YYDKDF (reference sequence). The CDR3, as DNA: TGTGCCACCAGCAGAGATCGGGGGGCCCAAGAGACCCAGTACTTC. It yields the protein CATSRDRGAQETQYF.